This TCR beta chain was identified in a study of CXCR3-negative and CXCR3-positive naive CD8 T cells. Study information: Overall TRB read output was about 140 million, and each library contained about 1.5 +/- 0.3 million reads.

Overall study findings and caveats: Naive cells, whether CXCR3-negative or CXCR3-positive, had similar TRBV-TRBJ usage, while memory cells differed.

The CDR3 runs 14 residues. Of note for this clonotype: Its antigen remains unidentified.

Triplicate sorts of about 300,000 cells per CD8+ subset. UMI labels and 5' RACE were used to prepare the TRB cDNA libraries. Reanalyzing the 5' RACE reads, TCRdb keeps one entry per CDR3 protein, without DNA. Its table lists 70,000 to 95,000 distinct CDR3 sequences. This TCR was recovered from a human donor in good health. Some clones in this sample may be carry-over from other donors' samples. Sequencing used naive CXCR3- CD8+ T cells from blood. Subset here: CD45RO-CCR7+CD27+CD95- naive CD8+ T cells lacking CXCR3 (TNR3-). The chain has TRBV12-3 or TRBV12-4 and TRBJ2-3; TCRdb's D gene call, TRBD1, goes unchecked for lack of DNA. CDR3 protein: CASVKTGLTDTQYF.